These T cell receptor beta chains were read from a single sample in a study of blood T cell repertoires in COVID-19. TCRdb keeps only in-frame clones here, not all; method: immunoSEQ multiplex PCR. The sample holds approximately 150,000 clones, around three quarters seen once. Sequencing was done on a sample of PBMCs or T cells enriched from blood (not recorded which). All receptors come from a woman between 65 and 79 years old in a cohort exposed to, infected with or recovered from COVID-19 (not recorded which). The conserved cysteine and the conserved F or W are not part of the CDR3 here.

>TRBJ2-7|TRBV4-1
ASRRTGADYEQY
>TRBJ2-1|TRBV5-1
ASSLAGSYEQF
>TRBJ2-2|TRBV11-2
ASSPRVNAGELF
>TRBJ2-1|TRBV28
ASSVLYNEQF
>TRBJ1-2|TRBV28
ASTLTTGWGGYT
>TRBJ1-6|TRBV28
ASDRRNSPLH
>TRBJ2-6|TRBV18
ASSPYRFSGANVLT
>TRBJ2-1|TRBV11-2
ASSLLTGSYNEQF
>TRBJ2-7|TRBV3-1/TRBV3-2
ASSRRESGYEQY
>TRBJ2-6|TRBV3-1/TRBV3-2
ASSGDRGRVGANVLT
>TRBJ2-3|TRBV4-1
ASSQWVQGYTDTQY
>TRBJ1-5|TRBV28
ASSFFGQGYQPQH
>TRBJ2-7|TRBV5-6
ASIQSGFPYEQY
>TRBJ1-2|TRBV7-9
ASSPRGGDGYT
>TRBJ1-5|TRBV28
ASTLGAQPQH
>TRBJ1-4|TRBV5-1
ASSAGTGGAGEKLF
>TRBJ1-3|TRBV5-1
ASSLVPSSGNTIY
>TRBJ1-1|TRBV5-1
ASSLVSGTGTEAF
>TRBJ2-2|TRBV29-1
SVGTGLAGGGELF
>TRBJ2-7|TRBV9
AKQQGRGYEQY
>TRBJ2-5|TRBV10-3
AIRAGAEETQY
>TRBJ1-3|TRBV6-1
ASSETGGNTIY
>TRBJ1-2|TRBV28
ASSTGGWGYT
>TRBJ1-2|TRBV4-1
ASKTTQDVGGYT
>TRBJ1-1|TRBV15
ATSPEEPYYMNTEAF
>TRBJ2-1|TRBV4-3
ASSQEGGGPGLAGGDEQF
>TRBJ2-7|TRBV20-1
SIKGLSEQY
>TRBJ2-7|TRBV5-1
ASSLGGGYEQY
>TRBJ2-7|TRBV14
ASSQKSGTAAYEQY
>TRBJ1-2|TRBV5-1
ASSLRNYGYT
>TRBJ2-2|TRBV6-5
ASSYSYLGNTGELF
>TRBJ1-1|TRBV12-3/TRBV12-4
ASSQQENTEAF
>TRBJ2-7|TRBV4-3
ASSQETGYEQY
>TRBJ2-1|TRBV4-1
ASKTGLAFSYNEQF
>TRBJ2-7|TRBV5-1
ASSSSGGVSYEQY
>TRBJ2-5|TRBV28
ASSWGRGGWETQY
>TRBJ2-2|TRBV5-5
ASSLRVGTGELF
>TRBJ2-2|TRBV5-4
ASSLAWTGRAGELF
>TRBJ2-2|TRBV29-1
SVEEGGKNTGELF
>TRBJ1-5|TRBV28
ASSLLNNQPQH
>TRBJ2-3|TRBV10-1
ASASGGTDTQY
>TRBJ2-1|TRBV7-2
ASSLTSGPYNEQF
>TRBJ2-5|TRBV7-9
ASFEQGSGETQY
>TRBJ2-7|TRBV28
SSGKYEQY
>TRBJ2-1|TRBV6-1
ASSEGKFEGIEQF
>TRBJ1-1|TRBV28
ASSRPWAGPLGTEAF